A selection of T cell receptor beta chains follows, all from one sample in a study of blood T cell repertoires in COVID-19. Measured with immunoSEQ multiplex PCR; TCRdb has only the in-frame clones, and not every one. The data hold 180,000 or so clones, with around 79% observed a single time. Input material: PBMCs or T cells enriched from blood (not recorded which). These receptors all stem from a man aged 45-65 years who had recovered from COVID-19. CDR3s include the opening cysteine and the closing phenylalanine or tryptophan. The D gene is left open where the match is weak. Only some rows state a clone size, as once, few, many or a class for expanded clones.

TGTGCCAGTAGTCCAGGCGGGATGTCGAATTCACCCCTCCACTTT	CASSPGGMSNSPLHF	-	-	TRBV19	TRBJ1-6
TGTGCCAGCAGCTTGGGACAGTATAACTATGGCTACACCTTC	CASSLGQYNYGYTF	-	once	TRBV5-8	TRBJ1-2
TGTGCCAGCAGCCAAGATCGGGGGAACACTGAAGCTTTCTTT	CASSQDRGNTEAFF	-	-	TRBV4-2	TRBJ1-1
TGTGCCAGCAAACAGGGGGCGCTGAGCGGGGAGCTGTTTTTT	CASKQGALSGELFF	TRBD1	few	TRBV2	TRBJ2-2
TGTGCCAGCAGTGGGTTCGGTGAGCAGTTCTTC	CASSGFGEQFF	-	-	TRBV2	TRBJ2-1
TGTGCCAGCAGCCAAGATAACAGATCAAATTCACCCCTCCACTTT	CASSQDNRSNSPLHF	-	-	TRBV14	TRBJ1-6
TGTGCCAGCCGGGGCTCTGGGGCCAACGTCCTGACTTTC	CASRGSGANVLTF	-	-	TRBV6-5	TRBJ2-6
TGTGCCAGCACACAGGGGGACAATCAGCCCCAGCATTTT	CASTQGDNQPQHF	TRBD1	-	TRBV19	TRBJ1-5
TGCGCCAGCAGAACCGGGACTTACCTCTACGAGCAGTACTTC	CASRTGTYLYEQYF	-	-	TRBV5-1	TRBJ2-7
TGTGCCAGTAGTAACAGGGCGACCGGGGAGCTGTTTTTT	CASSNRATGELFF	-	-	TRBV19	TRBJ2-2
TGTGCCAGCTCACCACCTTTACAGGGAACCGGGGAGCTGTTTTTT	CASSPPLQGTGELFF	-	medium-sized	TRBV18	TRBJ2-2
TGTGCCAGCAGCCAAGGGGGCAGGCGAAACAATCAGCCCCAGCATTTT	CASSQGGRRNNQPQHF	TRBD1	-	TRBV2	TRBJ1-5
TGTGCCAGCAGCTCCCGAGGGTCAAGACAGGGTGGAAATGAGCAGTTCTTC	CASSSRGSRQGGNEQFF	TRBD1	-	TRBV7-2	TRBJ2-1
TGTGCCAGCAGTCCATCTAGCGGCTCGAGCTCCTACAATGAGCAGTTCTTC	CASSPSSGSSSYNEQFF	TRBD2	once	TRBV28	TRBJ2-1
TGTGCCAGCAGCGGAGCTCAGGGGGCTGAGTTGGATACGCAGTATTTT	CASSGAQGAELDTQYF	TRBD1	-	TRBV4-2	TRBJ2-3
TGTGCCAGCAGCTTAGCGACTCCCAGATACACCGGGGAGCTGTTTTTT	CASSLATPRYTGELFF	-	-	TRBV7-9	TRBJ2-2
TGTGCCAGCAGTAAATACGGACAGGGAAGCTATGGCTACACCTTC	CASSKYGQGSYGYTF	TRBD1	once	TRBV25-1	TRBJ1-2
TGTGCCAGCAGTTCCGGACTAGCGAAGTCTACAGATACGCAGTATTTT	CASSSGLAKSTDTQYF	TRBD2	-	TRBV27	TRBJ2-3
TGTGCCAGCAGTCGGGGGGGTTCCGAGCAGTACTTC	CASSRGGSEQYF	TRBD2	-	TRBV28	TRBJ2-7
TGTGCCAGCAGCTTGGGCAGATCGGGCACAGATACGCAGTATTTT	CASSLGRSGTDTQYF	-	-	TRBV11-3	TRBJ2-3
TGTGCCAGCAGTCCGAGGACAGAAGAGACCCAGTACTTC	CASSPRTEETQYF	-	-	TRBV27	TRBJ2-5
TGCGCCAGCAGCCCGACAGATCCATATGAAAAACTGTTTTTT	CASSPTDPYEKLFF	-	-	TRBV5-1	TRBJ1-4
TGTGCCAGCAGTGAACGCACAAGTCAAGAGACCCAGTACTTC	CASSERTSQETQYF	-	-	TRBV2	TRBJ2-5
TGTGCCAGCAGTTACTTGGGGGCGCGGGGCAATCAGCCCCAGCATTTT	CASSYLGARGNQPQHF	-	-	TRBV6-5	TRBJ1-5
TGTGCCACCAGCACGGGGGAAAGCTCCTATAATTCACCCCTCCACTTT	CATSTGESSYNSPLHF	-	-	TRBV15	TRBJ1-6
TGTGCCAGCAGCTTGGGCGTCACCGGGGAGCTGTTTTTT	CASSLGVTGELFF	-	once	TRBV5-4	TRBJ2-2
TGTGCCAGCAGCCAGATTCAGGGCTCCTATAATTCACCCCTCCACTTT	CASSQIQGSYNSPLHF	-	-	TRBV3-1/TRBV3-2	TRBJ1-6
TGTGCCAGCAGCTCCAGCGGGAGTGACTACAATGAGCAGTTCTTC	CASSSSGSDYNEQFF	TRBD2	-	TRBV6-5	TRBJ2-1
TGTGCCAGCTCCCCGATGGCGGACAATCAGCCCCAGCATTTT	CASSPMADNQPQHF	-	-	TRBV18	TRBJ1-5
TGTGCCAGCAGTCACGGACAGACCACCGGGGAGCTGTTTTTT	CASSHGQTTGELFF	-	-	TRBV27	TRBJ2-2
TGCGCCAGCAGCCCTTCGACTAGCGGGGGTCCCTACAATGAGCAGTTCTTC	CASSPSTSGGPYNEQFF	TRBD2	few	TRBV5-1	TRBJ2-1
TGTGCCAGCAGCTTAGGCGCGACAGGGGGCACTGAAGCTTTCTTT	CASSLGATGGTEAFF	TRBD1	-	TRBV11-2	TRBJ1-1
TGCGCCAGCAGCCCCGGGACAGGGGTTGAAAAACTGTTTTTT	CASSPGTGVEKLFF	TRBD1	-	TRBV5-1	TRBJ1-4
TGTGCCAGCAGTGAAGTGAGAGGGGAAAAACTGTTTTTT	CASSEVRGEKLFF	-	-	TRBV2	TRBJ1-4
TGTGCCAGCGCTGCTAGCGGGAGATACGGTGAGCAGTTCTTC	CASAASGRYGEQFF	TRBD2	-	TRBV27	TRBJ2-1
TGTGCCAGCAGCTTACGCCCCAGCCAGGGGGCTAACACTGAAGCTTTCTTT	CASSLRPSQGANTEAFF	TRBD1	-	TRBV7-9	TRBJ1-1
TGCAGCGTCATAACGCGGGGGGACGAGACCCAGTACTTC	CSVITRGDETQYF	TRBD2	-	TRBV29-1	TRBJ2-5
TGCAGCGTTAGGACAGGGCTAAGCACAGATACGCAGTATTTT	CSVRTGLSTDTQYF	TRBD1	-	TRBV29-1	TRBJ2-3
TGTGCCAGCAGCTTAGGGACAGACTATGGCTACACCTTC	CASSLGTDYGYTF	-	-	TRBV7-9	TRBJ1-2
TGTGCCAGCAGTTACTATGCTAGCACAGATACGCAGTATTTT	CASSYYASTDTQYF	-	many	TRBV5-5	TRBJ2-3
TGTGCCAGCAGTTTCAGTCCAGGGCTGGGGGCTCAGCCCCAGCATTTT	CASSFSPGLGAQPQHF	-	-	TRBV28	TRBJ1-5
TGTGCCAGCAGCCGGGACAGGGCGACCGAGCAGTACTTC	CASSRDRATEQYF	-	-	TRBV12-1	TRBJ2-7
TGTGCCAGCAGCTCCAGGGGGGACAGCAATCAGCCCCAGCATTTT	CASSSRGDSNQPQHF	TRBD1	-	TRBV7-2	TRBJ1-5
TGTGCCAGCAGCTTGGACAGGGCCCCGAACACTGAAGCTTTCTTT	CASSLDRAPNTEAFF	-	-	TRBV5-4	TRBJ1-1
TGCGCCAGCAGCCCTAATACGAACACCGGGGAGCTGTTTTTT	CASSPNTNTGELFF	-	-	TRBV4-1	TRBJ2-2
TGTGCCAGCAGTCGGAGCGGACTAGAAGATACGCAGTATTTT	CASSRSGLEDTQYF	TRBD2	-	TRBV28	TRBJ2-3
TGTGCCAGTAGTATGAAGGCAGGGAACACTGAAGCTTTCTTT	CASSMKAGNTEAFF	-	-	TRBV19	TRBJ1-1
TGCAGCGGACAAGCGAACACCGGGGAGCTGTTTTTT	CSGQANTGELFF	-	-	TRBV29-1	TRBJ2-2
TGCGCCAGCACACAATCCGGGGAGCTGTTTTTT	CASTQSGELFF	-	-	TRBV23-1	TRBJ2-2
TGTGCCAGCGGGTTGACAGGCTCCAATGAAAAACTGTTTTTT	CASGLTGSNEKLFF	-	-	TRBV28	TRBJ1-4
TGTGCCACCAGCAGAGATCGGACTAGGACACTCACGCAGTATTTT	CATSRDRTRTLTQYF	TRBD2	-	TRBV15	TRBJ2-3
TGTGCCACCAGCAGAGTGGCGGACTCCTACAATGAGCAGTTCTTC	CATSRVADSYNEQFF	-	-	TRBV15	TRBJ2-1